Listed below are T cell receptor beta chains from one sample, sequenced in a study of T cell changes during pregnancy in multiple sclerosis. Data came from immunoSEQ multiplex PCR; TCRdb stores just in-frame clones and leaves some out. Of tens of thousands of clones in the sample, around 93% were seen once. The starting material was peripheral blood, obtained in the third trimester of pregnancy. The receptors derive from a female donor in good health, enrolled as a control in a pregnancy study. Both conserved end residues are part of each CDR3. A D gene is named only where the DNA matches it firmly. Some rows have no size entry. The others give once, few or many, or a class for an expanded clone.

clone size: -; V gene: TRBV27; J gene: TRBJ2-2; D gene: -; CDR3 length: 15; CDR3 protein: CASSLVGVGTGELFF; CDR3 DNA: TGTGCCAGCAGTTTGGTGGGAGTAGGCACCGGGGAGCTGTTTTTT
clone size: -; V gene: TRBV10-1; J gene: TRBJ1-1; D gene: -; CDR3 length: 15; CDR3 protein: CASRLFRERSTEAFF; CDR3 DNA: TGCGCCAGCAGGCTCTTCAGGGAAAGGAGCACTGAAGCTTTCTTT
clone size: -; V gene: TRBV27; J gene: TRBJ1-5; D gene: TRBD1; CDR3 length: 14; CDR3 protein: CASRTSGGGQPQHF; CDR3 DNA: TGTGCCAGCAGAACGTCAGGGGGCGGACAGCCCCAGCATTTT
clone size: -; V gene: TRBV7-9; J gene: TRBJ2-7; D gene: TRBD2; CDR3 length: 16; CDR3 protein: CASSWGRTSGPYEQYF; CDR3 DNA: TGTGCCAGCAGCTGGGGGCGCACTAGCGGCCCCTACGAGCAGTACTTC
clone size: once; V gene: TRBV5-8; J gene: TRBJ1-5; D gene: TRBD1; CDR3 length: 16; CDR3 protein: CASSLGTGAFNQPQHF; CDR3 DNA: TGTGCCAGCAGCTTGGGGACAGGGGCCTTCAATCAGCCCCAGCATTTT
clone size: -; V gene: TRBV2; J gene: TRBJ2-7; D gene: -; CDR3 length: 14; CDR3 protein: CASSVGDSRGEQYF; CDR3 DNA: TGTGCCAGCAGTGTAGGAGACTCCCGAGGCGAGCAGTACTTC
clone size: -; V gene: TRBV28; J gene: TRBJ1-1; D gene: -; CDR3 length: 15; CDR3 protein: CASCTLRLLNTEAFF; CDR3 DNA: TGTGCCAGCTGTACCCTGAGGCTCTTGAACACTGAAGCTTTCTTT
clone size: -; V gene: TRBV27; J gene: TRBJ2-1; D gene: TRBD1; CDR3 length: 18; CDR3 protein: CASTNRGLIPYSYNEQFF; CDR3 DNA: TGTGCCAGCACTAACAGGGGGCTGATACCCTACTCCTACAATGAGCAGTTCTTC
clone size: -; V gene: TRBV28; J gene: TRBJ2-7; D gene: -; CDR3 length: 15; CDR3 protein: CASSLAGASSYEQYF; CDR3 DNA: TGTGCCAGCAGTTTAGCAGGGGCCAGCTCCTACGAGCAGTACTTC
clone size: -; V gene: TRBV4-1; J gene: TRBJ2-3; D gene: -; CDR3 length: 17; CDR3 protein: CASSQRWSGRSPDTQYF; CDR3 DNA: TGCGCCAGCAGCCAACGCTGGAGTGGGAGGTCCCCAGATACGCAGTATTTT
clone size: -; V gene: TRBV29-1; J gene: TRBJ2-7; D gene: -; CDR3 length: 12; CDR3 protein: CSVHKTSYEQYF; CDR3 DNA: TGCAGCGTACACAAAACCTCCTACGAGCAGTACTTC
clone size: -; V gene: TRBV7-9; J gene: TRBJ1-2; D gene: TRBD1; CDR3 length: 17; CDR3 protein: CASSLTTGGVQNYGYTF; CDR3 DNA: TGTGCCAGCAGCTTAACGACAGGGGGGGTCCAGAACTATGGCTACACCTTC
clone size: -; V gene: TRBV5-4; J gene: TRBJ2-1; D gene: -; CDR3 length: 14; CDR3 protein: CASSSQTTGREQFF; CDR3 DNA: TGTGCCAGCAGCAGTCAGACCACAGGGCGCGAGCAGTTCTTC
clone size: -; V gene: TRBV28; J gene: TRBJ2-2; D gene: TRBD1; CDR3 length: 15; CDR3 protein: CASSLNRGRTGELFF; CDR3 DNA: TGTGCCAGCAGTTTGAATAGGGGGCGCACCGGGGAGCTGTTTTTT
clone size: -; V gene: TRBV29-1; J gene: TRBJ2-7; D gene: TRBD1; CDR3 length: 17; CDR3 protein: CSVVGTGGFAGTYEQYF; CDR3 DNA: TGCAGCGTTGTAGGGACAGGGGGCTTCGCGGGGACATACGAGCAGTACTTC
clone size: once; V gene: TRBV6-1; J gene: TRBJ1-1; D gene: TRBD1; CDR3 length: 14; CDR3 protein: CASRETGGVTEAFF; CDR3 DNA: TGTGCCAGCAGGGAGACAGGGGGCGTCACTGAAGCTTTCTTT
clone size: -; V gene: TRBV10-3; J gene: TRBJ1-1; D gene: -; CDR3 length: 18; CDR3 protein: CAIREQAGLPRPGTEAFF; CDR3 DNA: TGTGCCATCAGGGAACAGGCGGGACTCCCCCGACCCGGAACTGAAGCTTTCTTT
clone size: -; V gene: TRBV28; J gene: TRBJ2-7; D gene: TRBD1; CDR3 length: 17; CDR3 protein: CASSSPGQGLGSYEQYF; CDR3 DNA: TGTGCCAGCAGTTCCCCGGGACAGGGGCTGGGCTCCTACGAGCAGTACTTC
clone size: -; V gene: TRBV9; J gene: TRBJ2-1; D gene: -; CDR3 length: 13; CDR3 protein: CASSVGMEDEQFF; CDR3 DNA: TGTGCCAGCAGCGTAGGAATGGAGGACGAGCAGTTCTTC
clone size: once; V gene: TRBV10-3; J gene: TRBJ2-7; D gene: TRBD1; CDR3 length: 15; CDR3 protein: CAISELDRGLYEQYF; CDR3 DNA: TGTGCCATCAGTGAGTTAGACAGGGGGCTCTACGAGCAGTACTTC
clone size: -; V gene: TRBV4-1; J gene: TRBJ2-1; D gene: TRBD1; CDR3 length: 19; CDR3 protein: CASSQDTDRLELTYNEQFF; CDR3 DNA: TGCGCCAGCAGCCAAGATACGGACAGGCTGGAACTTACCTACAATGAGCAGTTCTTC
clone size: -; V gene: TRBV28; J gene: TRBJ2-1; D gene: -; CDR3 length: 15; CDR3 protein: CASSFGGSSYNEQFF; CDR3 DNA: TGTGCCAGCAGTTTTGGGGGGAGCTCCTACAATGAGCAGTTCTTC
clone size: -; V gene: TRBV2; J gene: TRBJ2-2; D gene: TRBD1; CDR3 length: 14; CDR3 protein: CASIDRENTGELFF; CDR3 DNA: TGTGCCAGCATCGACAGGGAGAACACCGGGGAGCTGTTTTTT
clone size: -; V gene: TRBV2; J gene: TRBJ2-7; D gene: TRBD1; CDR3 length: 15; CDR3 protein: CASIVGQGDRYEQYF; CDR3 DNA: TGTGCCAGCATCGTGGGACAGGGGGACCGGTACGAGCAGTACTTC
clone size: -; V gene: TRBV6-1; J gene: TRBJ2-1; D gene: TRBD2; CDR3 length: 15; CDR3 protein: CASSRLLADYNEQFF; CDR3 DNA: TGTGCCAGCAGTAGACTACTAGCGGACTACAATGAGCAGTTCTTC
clone size: -; V gene: TRBV5-4; J gene: TRBJ2-7; D gene: -; CDR3 length: 13; CDR3 protein: CASSLGSGYEQYF; CDR3 DNA: TGTGCCAGCAGCTTAGGGAGTGGCTACGAGCAGTACTTC
clone size: -; V gene: TRBV28; J gene: TRBJ2-7; D gene: -; CDR3 length: 14; CDR3 protein: CASSKGLAPYEQYF; CDR3 DNA: TGTGCCAGCAGTAAGGGCCTAGCCCCCTACGAGCAGTACTTC
clone size: -; V gene: TRBV28; J gene: TRBJ1-2; D gene: -; CDR3 length: 13; CDR3 protein: CASSSTLSDGYTF; CDR3 DNA: TGTGCCAGCAGTTCCACTCTTTCCGATGGCTACACCTTC
clone size: few; V gene: TRBV6-5; J gene: TRBJ1-1; D gene: -; CDR3 length: 13; CDR3 protein: CASRKTGPTEAFF; CDR3 DNA: TGTGCCAGCAGGAAAACAGGGCCCACTGAAGCTTTCTTT
clone size: -; V gene: TRBV27; J gene: TRBJ2-3; D gene: TRBD1; CDR3 length: 14; CDR3 protein: CASSSLSQGNTQYF; CDR3 DNA: TGTGCCAGCAGTTCTCTTTCACAGGGGAATACGCAGTATTTT
clone size: -; V gene: TRBV7-6; J gene: TRBJ1-4; D gene: -; CDR3 length: 15; CDR3 protein: CASSLGGGIGEKLFF; CDR3 DNA: TGTGCCAGCAGCTTAGGCGGGGGAATTGGAGAAAAACTGTTTTTT
clone size: -; V gene: TRBV5-6; J gene: TRBJ2-1; D gene: -; CDR3 length: 15; CDR3 protein: CASSLDWNSYNEQFF; CDR3 DNA: TGTGCCAGCAGCCTTGACTGGAACTCCTACAATGAGCAGTTCTTC
clone size: -; V gene: TRBV2; J gene: TRBJ2-1; D gene: -; CDR3 length: 14; CDR3 protein: CASLERTSYNEQFF; CDR3 DNA: TGTGCCAGCTTGGAGCGGACCTCCTACAATGAGCAGTTCTTC
clone size: -; V gene: TRBV5-1; J gene: TRBJ1-2; D gene: TRBD1; CDR3 length: 14; CDR3 protein: CASSRGQGGDGYTF; CDR3 DNA: TGCGCCAGCAGCCGCGGACAGGGGGGGGATGGCTACACCTTC
clone size: -; V gene: TRBV27; J gene: TRBJ1-1; D gene: -; CDR3 length: 13; CDR3 protein: CASMLTGNTEAFF; CDR3 DNA: TGTGCCAGCATGTTAACAGGGAACACTGAAGCTTTCTTT
clone size: -; V gene: TRBV28; J gene: TRBJ1-2; D gene: TRBD1; CDR3 length: 12; CDR3 protein: CASSKQGSGYTF; CDR3 DNA: TGTGCCAGCAGCAAACAGGGGTCAGGCTACACCTTC
clone size: -; V gene: TRBV5-8; J gene: TRBJ2-4; D gene: -; CDR3 length: 11; CDR3 protein: CASSPGLIQYF; CDR3 DNA: TGTGCCAGCAGCCCTGGACTCATTCAGTACTTC
clone size: -; V gene: TRBV13; J gene: TRBJ2-3; D gene: -; CDR3 length: 13; CDR3 protein: CASPQERADTQYF; CDR3 DNA: TGTGCCAGCCCCCAAGAGCGTGCTGACACGCAGTATTTT
clone size: -; V gene: TRBV6-1; J gene: TRBJ1-2; D gene: TRBD1; CDR3 length: 13; CDR3 protein: CASSETGDYGYTF; CDR3 DNA: TGTGCCAGCAGTGAGACAGGGGACTATGGCTACACCTTC
clone size: -; V gene: TRBV5-1; J gene: TRBJ2-5; D gene: TRBD2; CDR3 length: 15; CDR3 protein: CASSLVAGEWETQYF; CDR3 DNA: TGCGCCAGCAGCTTAGTAGCGGGAGAGTGGGAGACCCAGTACTTC
clone size: -; V gene: TRBV28; J gene: TRBJ2-7; D gene: -; CDR3 length: 12; CDR3 protein: CASSSGTREQYF; CDR3 DNA: TGTGCCAGCAGTTCCGGGACACGGGAGCAGTACTTC